A selection of T cell receptor beta chains follows, all from one sample in a study of prognosis after radiotherapy for stage I lung cancer. TCRdb independently ran MiXCR on the multiplex PCR reads; one entry per CDR3 protein. Of 59,000 or so distinct CDR3 sequences in the sample, around 27% were seen once. The specimen comprised PBMCs, sampled before or after stereotactic body radiation therapy (not recorded which). Source of these receptors: a donor over 45 with non-small cell lung cancer. CDR3s include the opening cysteine and the closing phenylalanine or tryptophan. The D gene is left open where the match is weak. Not every row has a clone size; where given, it reads once, few, many or a size class.

>many|TRBJ2-7|-|TRBV4-2
TGTGCCAGCAGCCAAGACTCCGGGGGCACGACCTACGAGCAGTACTTC
CASSQDSGGTTYEQYF
>many|TRBJ2-1|-|TRBV11-1
TGTGCCAGCAGCTTAGACTGGCGGGGCGGGGAGCAGTTCTTC
CASSLDWRGGEQFF
>-|TRBJ2-3|TRBD2|TRBV20-1
TGCAGTGCAATGGGACTAGCGGATATCACAAATACGCAGTATTTT
CSAMGLADITNTQYF
>once|TRBJ2-3|-|TRBV19
TGTGCCAGTAGTGAGAGGACAGTGGGTTCTAGCACAGATACGCAGTATTTT
CASSERTVGSSTDTQYF
>many|TRBJ2-7|-|TRBV6-1
TGTGCCAGCAGATTACAGGGCCTCACCTACGAGCAGTACTTC
CASRLQGLTYEQYF
>many|TRBJ1-2|TRBD1|TRBV15
TGTGCCACCAGCAGATCGGACAGGGGCTATGGCTACACCTTC
CATSRSDRGYGYTF
>many|TRBJ1-4|TRBD1|TRBV6-2/TRBV6-3
TGTGCCAGCAGTTACTCGGGGACAGCTAATGAAAAACTGTTTTTT
CASSYSGTANEKLFF
>many|TRBJ1-1|-|TRBV5-8
TGTGCCAGCAGCTTGGAGGAGAACACTGAAGCTTTCTTT
CASSLEENTEAFF
>many|TRBJ1-1|-|TRBV12-3/TRBV12-4
TGTGCCAGCAGTTCGACCGGAGGGGGGTCTGAAGCTTTCTTT
CASSSTGGGSEAFF
>many|TRBJ1-2|TRBD1|TRBV6-5
TGTGCCAGCAGTTACTCGGACAGGGGGTCGTTTGGCTACACCTTC
CASSYSDRGSFGYTF
>-|TRBJ1-2|-|TRBV6-2/TRBV6-3
TGTGCCAGCTACGGGGGCTATGTCTACACCTTC
CASYGGYVYTF
>many|TRBJ2-5|-|TRBV6-1
TGTGCCAGCAGGGAATCGGGGGAAGAGACCCAGTACTTC
CASRESGEETQYF
>many|TRBJ2-7|-|TRBV27
TGTGCCAGCAGTCCCGAAGGGGGATCCCCCTACGAGCAGTACTTC
CASSPEGGSPYEQYF
>many|TRBJ1-2|-|TRBV20-1
TGCAGTGCTAGCCCCCGGGACTTTCCCAACGGGGGGGACGGCTACACCTTC
CSASPRDFPNGGDGYTF
>many|TRBJ2-3|TRBD2|TRBV5-1
TGCGCCAGCAGCATAAATCGACTAGCGGGGGGAGATACGCAGTATTTT
CASSINRLAGGDTQYF
>many|TRBJ2-1|TRBD1|TRBV5-6
TGTGCCAGCAGCCGGGACAGGGAACACAATGAGCAGTTCTTC
CASSRDREHNEQFF
>few|TRBJ2-5|-|TRBV20-1
TGCAGTGCTAGGGAGGGTGGGGAGACCCAGTACTTC
CSAREGGETQYF
>many|TRBJ1-4|TRBD1|TRBV30
TGTGCCTTACAGGGGGCTATCGAAAAACTGTTTTTT
CALQGAIEKLFF
>many|TRBJ2-5|TRBD2|TRBV6-2/TRBV6-3
TGTGCCAGCAGTTCACTAGCGGGCCCTATAGAGACCCAGTACTTC
CASSSLAGPIETQYF
>many|TRBJ2-7|-|TRBV28
TGTGCCAGTACTACACTCGGGGTCGAGCAGTACTTC
CASTTLGVEQYF
>few|TRBJ1-3|-|TRBV4-3
TGCGCCAGCAGCCAAGATCTAAAGGGAGTCCCCGGTTCTGGAAACACCATATATTTT
CASSQDLKGVPGSGNTIYF
>many|TRBJ1-2|-|TRBV6-2/TRBV6-3
TGTGCCAGCAGTTACGGGAGTTATGGCTACACCTTC
CASSYGSYGYTF
>-|TRBJ2-5|TRBD1|TRBV6-1
TGTGCCAGCAGTCAACCCCGGGACAGGGGCCAAGAGACCCAGTACTTC
CASSQPRDRGQETQYF
>many|TRBJ1-2|-|TRBV10-3
TGTGCCATCAGTGAGCGGGACATGGACGGGGGCTACACCTTC
CAISERDMDGGYTF
>many|TRBJ2-2|TRBD2|TRBV30
TGTGCCTGGCGGCGGGGGGGCCGCGGCGGGGAGCTGTTTTTT
CAWRRGGRGGELFF
>many|TRBJ2-7|-|TRBV6-1
TGTGCCAGCACTCCCGACCCTAGCTCCTACGAGCAGTACTTC
CASTPDPSSYEQYF
>many|TRBJ2-3|-|TRBV28
TGTGTAGTACAGGGCCCCAGCACAGATACGCAGTATTTT
CVVQGPSTDTQYF
>many|TRBJ1-2|-|TRBV6-1
TGTGCCAGCAGTCCCATGCCCTATAGCTATGGCTACACCTTC
CASSPMPYSYGYTF
>many|TRBJ1-2|-|TRBV28
TGTGCCAGCAGTTTATTGGCAGGGGAAGGCTACACCTTC
CASSLLAGEGYTF
>many|TRBJ2-1|-|TRBV20-1
TGCAGTTCGGCCGAAAGCTACAATGAGCAGTTCTTC
CSSAESYNEQFF
>-|TRBJ1-2|-|TRBV6-1
TGTGCCAGTGAAGGCCTCAATTTGGAGGGCTACACCTTC
CASEGLNLEGYTF
>many|TRBJ2-2|-|TRBV7-9
TGTGCCAGCAGCTTCAGGGGCGCGTCCGGGGAGCTGTTTTTT
CASSFRGASGELFF
>-|TRBJ2-5|TRBD1|TRBV5-6
TGTGCCAGCAGCTTGGTGCAGGGGGCGAGGGAGAACCAGTACTTC
CASSLVQGARENQYF
>-|TRBJ2-1|TRBD2|TRBV5-4
TGTGCCAGCAGCCGACCACTAGCGGGGGAGATGGGTGAGCAGTTCTTC
CASSRPLAGEMGEQFF
>many|TRBJ2-1|-|TRBV18
TGTGCCAGCTCACCATACCGTAGGGGGGCGGATGAGCAGTTCTTC
CASSPYRRGADEQFF
>many|TRBJ2-1|TRBD1|TRBV6-1
TGTGCCAGCCGGGACAGGGCTGTTGGTGAGCAGTTCTTC
CASRDRAVGEQFF
>many|TRBJ1-5|-|TRBV6-1
TGTGCCAGCAGCCCTAAGCGATCGATCCAAGGTCAGCCCCAGCATTTT
CASSPKRSIQGQPQHF
>many|TRBJ2-7|TRBD1|TRBV5-6
TGTGCCAGCAGCTTCCAACAGGGGACAGCCGAGTACTTC
CASSFQQGTAEYF
>-|TRBJ2-7|-|TRBV18
TGTGCCAGCTCACAGGCCAGGGTTGCCGAGCAGTACTTC
CASSQARVAEQYF
>many|TRBJ1-1|TRBD1|TRBV2
TGTGCCAGCAGGGGACAGGGGGCAGGGACTGAAGCTTTCTTT
CASRGQGAGTEAFF
>-|TRBJ2-5|-|TRBV13
TGTGTCAGCAGCTTTCGGACGGTGAGGGAGACCCAGTACTTC
CVSSFRTVRETQYF